Shown below are 9 T cell receptor beta chains from a single sample sequenced in a study of cytomegalovirus exposure and HLA in healthy donors. The PCR was carried out with 60 Vbeta primers and 13 Jbeta primers. Clones were sequenced by immunoSEQ multiplex PCR, and TCRdb holds only the in-frame ones, with some missing. The sample totals more than 40,000 clones. Source material: PBMCs. These receptors were collected from a male donor in good health and CMV-seronegative.

The rearrangement joins TRBV4-1 to TRBJ1-4; possible D gene TRBD1, 5 bases. The CDR3 is 15 residues long. V shed 7 bases and J shed 8 bases, with 20 bases lying between them. Germline lookup yields CDR1 MGHRA and CDR2 YSYEKL. The CDR3 sequence is CASTLISGTLEKLFF. In nucleotides, the CDR3 is TGCGCCAGCACCCTCATTAGCGGGACTCTCGAAAAACTGTTTTTT.

This chain joins TRBV28 and TRBJ1-2, with 7 bases matching TRBD1. This CDR3 region has 19 residues. V was clipped by 5 bases and J by 1 base; unmatched bases: 19. Germline V lookup: CDR1 MDHEN, CDR2 SYDVKM. The CDR3 DNA reads TGTGCCAGCAGTGCCTCGCCGGGACAGAAAACCCCTAGTAACTATGGCTACACCTTC. Translated, it gives CASSASPGQKTPSNYGYTF.

The chain recombines TRBV6-5 with TRBJ2-7; 10 bases line up with TRBD1. Per the germline V gene, CDR1 is MNHEY and CDR2 is SVGAGI. This CDR3 comprises 15 residues. V trimming: 7 bases; J trimming: 4 bases; junction bases outside the gene matches: 10. Here the CDR3 reads CASKATGTGEYEQYF. The CDR3 bases are TGTGCCAGCAAGGCGACCGGGACAGGGGAATACGAGCAGTACTTC.

The CDR3: CASSYGVSGPNTEAFF. The CDR3 coding sequence is TGTGCCAGCAGTTACGGCGTTTCAGGGCCGAACACTGAAGCTTTCTTT. The rearrangement links TRBV6-6 to TRBJ1-1; D possibly corresponds to TRBD1 (5 bases). V was shortened by 2 bases and J by 1 base, with 14 bases between the two germline ends. The CDR3 is made up of 16 amino acids. Looked up from germline, CDR1 is MNHNY and CDR2 is SVGAGI (reference sequence).

The chain carries TRBV6-4 and TRBJ1-1; 7 bases align to TRBD1. Germline V lookup: CDR1 MRHNA, CDR2 SNTAGT. Germline trimming cut 4 bases from V and 1 base from J; bases unmatched to any gene: 3. The length of the CDR3 is 14 residues. CDR3 bases: TGTGCCAGCAGTGTAGGACAGGAGAACACTGAAGCTTTCTTT. Its protein is CASSVGQENTEAFF.

This sequence joins TRBV5-6 and TRBJ1-2, with a possible D match to TRBD1 (5 bases). Germline lookup yields CDR1 SGHDT and CDR2 YYEEEE. V was shortened by 2 bases and J by 4 bases, with 9 bases between the two germline ends. The length of the CDR3 is 13 residues. CDR3 DNA sequence: TGTGCCAGCAGCTTCGGGGGAGGCTATGGCTACACCTTC. As protein: CASSFGGGYGYTF. Combining the CDR3 with reference TRBV5-6 and TRBJ1-2 gives the whole variable domain DAGVTQSPTHLIKTRGQQVTLRCSPKSGHDTVSWYQQALGQGPQFIFQYYEEEERQRGNFPDRFSGHQFPNYSSELNVNALLLGDSALYLCASSFGGGYGYTFGSGTRLTVV.

This chain joins TRBV5-1 and TRBJ2-3; TRBD2 matches 13 bases. The CDR3 covers 17 residues. CDR1 is SGHRS and CDR2 is YFSETQ in the germline V gene. After removal of 0 bases from V and 4 bases from J, the junction contained 5 bases not matched to a gene. Here the CDR3 DNA reads TGCGCCAGCAGCTTGGTTACTAGCGGGGGGGCATCAGATACGCAGTATTTT. Translation gives CASSLVTSGGASDTQYF.

This chain connects TRBV2 to TRBJ1-2; TRBD1 matches at 7 bases. The CDR3 consists of 13 residues. Germline V CDR1 and CDR2: SNHLY, FYNNEI. After removal of 6 bases from V and 4 bases from J, the junction contained 5 bases not matched to a gene. In DNA form, the CDR3 reads TGTGCCAGCAGCTGGACAGGCATCTATGGCTACACCTTC. Its protein is CASSWTGIYGYTF. The whole variable domain, filled in from reference TRBV2 and TRBJ1-2, reads EPEVTQTPSHQVTQMGQEVILRCVPISNHLYFYWYRQILGQKVEFLVSFYNNEISEKSEIFDDQFSVERPDGSNFTLKIRSTKLEDSAMYFCASSWTGIYGYTFGSGTRLTVV.

The CDR3 DNA is TGTGCCAGCAGCTTAACGGGACAGGGGGCGAATGGCTACACCTTC. Its translation: CASSLTGQGANGYTF. The chain has TRBV13 and TRBJ1-2, with 12 nucleotides matching TRBD1. CDR1 is PRHDT, CDR2 FYEKMQ, per germline (reference sequence). With V trimmed by 2 bases and J by 6 bases, 4 bases remained unmatched. The CDR3 consists of 15 residues.